Presented here are 4 T cell receptor beta chains from one specimen sequenced in a study of blood T cell repertoires in COVID-19. Clones were sequenced by immunoSEQ multiplex PCR, and TCRdb holds only the in-frame ones, with some missing. The repertoire has almost 55,000 clones, under 90% of them found once; the top ten carry around 27%. The source material was peripheral blood. The receptor source for this set is a human donor in a cohort sampled during active COVID-19.

This chain joins TRBV2 and TRBJ2-3; 8 positions match TRBD2. V lost 7 bases, J lost 1 base, and 4 bases stayed unmatched. Germline CDR1 and CDR2: SNHLY and FYNNEI. CDR3 length: 14 amino acids. The CDR3 reads CASKWRGGTDTQYF. The CDR3 DNA is TGTGCCAGCAAGTGGCGGGGGGGCACAGATACGCAGTATTTT.

The chain uses TRBV7-2 and TRBJ2-3, with unresolved D. Germline CDR1 reads SGHTA; CDR2 reads FQGNSA. V gave up 1 base and J gave up 5 bases, with 7 bases separating them. This CDR3 has 13 amino acids. This CDR3 reads CASSLERRDTQYF. The CDR3 DNA is TGTGCCAGCAGCTTAGAGAGGAGAGATACGCAGTATTTT.

The chain couples TRBV12-5 to TRBJ1-2, with D maybe TRBD1 (6 bases). Germline CDR1 and CDR2: LGHNT and FRNRAP. The CDR3 is made up of 13 amino acids. Trimming left V 7 bases short and J 8 bases short, with 17 bases between. Written as DNA, the CDR3 is TGTGCTAGTGCCCCCGCAGGGGCTTGGGGCTACACCTTC. Translating gives CASAPAGAWGYTF.

The chain has TRBV12-3 or TRBV12-4 and TRBJ2-7; 10 bases align to TRBD2. V trimming: 8 bases; J trimming: 4 bases; junction bases outside the gene matches: 5. This CDR3 comprises 13 residues. For the CDR3, the DNA is TGTGCCAGCGGGGAGCGGGAGGGGTACGAGCAGTACTTC. Translated: CASGEREGYEQYF.